Detailed here is one T cell receptor (beta chain). What it recognizes is unknown. Other DNA sequences in the same sample also yield this CDR3. This specimen comes from a study of shared clonotypes between healthy human individuals. At the level of the study: Researchers assigned three CD4 naive, three CD4 memory, two CD8 naive and one CD8 memory plate to each donor.

Study results and caveats: Generally, estimated richness proved larger in naive subsets than it did in memory subsets. Among donors, the sharing of clonotypes was expected to be influenced by sequencing depth. Some clonotypes were shared by all four sorted-subset donors, while others were not shared. The non-shared ones had lower generation probabilities than the shared ones.

From germline, CDR1 is MDHEN and CDR2 SYDVKM. V lost 1 base, J lost 7 bases, and 8 bases lay in between. The CDR3 is 12 amino acids. Only in-frame clones appear in the TCRdb table, and some are missing; sequencing was by immunoSEQ multiplex PCR. The repertoire holds 2 million to 3 million clones, with 80% to 95% as singletons. This clonotype originated in a man aged 18 to 29 in good health. Some clones in this sample may be carry-over from other donors' samples. Specimen: naive CD4+ T cells from PBMCs. Indicated subset: CD45RA+ positively selected. This rearrangement joins TRBV28 to TRBJ2-7; D ambiguous. CDR3 bases: TGTGCCAGCAGTTTATCCCTGCCAGAGCAGTACTTC. Protein sequence: CASSLSLPEQYF.